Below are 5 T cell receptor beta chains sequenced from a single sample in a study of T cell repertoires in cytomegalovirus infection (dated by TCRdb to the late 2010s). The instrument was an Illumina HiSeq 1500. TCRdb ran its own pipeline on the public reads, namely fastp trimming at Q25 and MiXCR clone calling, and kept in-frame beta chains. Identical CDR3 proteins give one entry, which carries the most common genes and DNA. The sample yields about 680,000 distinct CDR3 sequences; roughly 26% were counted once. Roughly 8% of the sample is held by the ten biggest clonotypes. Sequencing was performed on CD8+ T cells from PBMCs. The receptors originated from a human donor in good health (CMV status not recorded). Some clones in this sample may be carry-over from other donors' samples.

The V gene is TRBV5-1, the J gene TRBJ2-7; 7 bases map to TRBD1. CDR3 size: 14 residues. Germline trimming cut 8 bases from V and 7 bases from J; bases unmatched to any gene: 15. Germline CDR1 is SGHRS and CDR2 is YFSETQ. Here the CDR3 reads CASGTAGALGEQYF. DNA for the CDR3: TGCGCCAGTGGGACAGCCGGGGCCCTCGGAGAGCAGTACTTC.

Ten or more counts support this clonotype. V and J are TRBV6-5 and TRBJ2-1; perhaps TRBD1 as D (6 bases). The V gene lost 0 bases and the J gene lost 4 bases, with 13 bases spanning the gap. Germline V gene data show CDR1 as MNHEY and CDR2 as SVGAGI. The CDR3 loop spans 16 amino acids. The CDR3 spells CASSYSPTGAYNEQFF. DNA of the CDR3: TGTGCCAGCAGTTACTCTCCGACAGGAGCATACAATGAGCAGTTCTTC.

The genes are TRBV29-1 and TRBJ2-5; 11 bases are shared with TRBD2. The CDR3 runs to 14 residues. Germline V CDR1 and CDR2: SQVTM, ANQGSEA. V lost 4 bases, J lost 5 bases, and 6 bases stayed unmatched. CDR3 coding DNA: TGCAGCGTTGTACTAGCGGGGGCTGGGGAGACCCAGTACTTC. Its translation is CSVVLAGAGETQYF.

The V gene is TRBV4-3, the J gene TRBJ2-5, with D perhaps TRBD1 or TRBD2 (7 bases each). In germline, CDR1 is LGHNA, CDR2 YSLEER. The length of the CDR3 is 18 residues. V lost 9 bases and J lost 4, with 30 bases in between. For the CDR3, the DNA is TGCGCCAGGCTGATACTCCTTGGCCGACAGGGAGGGAGAGAGACCCAGTACTTC. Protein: CARLILLGRQGGRETQYF.

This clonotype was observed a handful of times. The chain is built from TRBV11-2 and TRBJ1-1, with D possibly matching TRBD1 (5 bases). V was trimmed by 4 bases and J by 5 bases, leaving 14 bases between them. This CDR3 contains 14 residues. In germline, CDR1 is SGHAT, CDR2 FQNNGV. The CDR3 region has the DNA TGTGCCAGCAGCTCAGACAGATGGGGGACTGAAGCTTTCTTT. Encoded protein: CASSSDRWGTEAFF.